The present T cell receptor (beta chain) was sequenced within a study of blood T cell repertoires in COVID-19. Libraries were prepared by immunoSEQ multiplex PCR; TCRdb keeps only in-frame clonotypes and omits some of them. The sample holds about 240,000 clones, 75% to 90% seen once. The germline V gene encodes CDR1 GTSNPN and CDR2 SVGIG (reference sequence). Germline trimming cut 5 bases from V and 3 bases from J; bases unmatched to any gene: 9. This CDR3 region has 16 residues. The sequence was collected from a woman in her sixties or seventies with active or convalescent COVID-19. This chain joins TRBV30 and TRBJ1-6; 8 nucleotides match TRBD1. Sequencing was carried out using peripheral blood. The DNA of the CDR3 is TGTGCCTGGCGGTTCGGGACAGGACTCTATAATTCACCCCTCCACTTT. Protein sequence: CAWRFGTGLYNSPLHF.